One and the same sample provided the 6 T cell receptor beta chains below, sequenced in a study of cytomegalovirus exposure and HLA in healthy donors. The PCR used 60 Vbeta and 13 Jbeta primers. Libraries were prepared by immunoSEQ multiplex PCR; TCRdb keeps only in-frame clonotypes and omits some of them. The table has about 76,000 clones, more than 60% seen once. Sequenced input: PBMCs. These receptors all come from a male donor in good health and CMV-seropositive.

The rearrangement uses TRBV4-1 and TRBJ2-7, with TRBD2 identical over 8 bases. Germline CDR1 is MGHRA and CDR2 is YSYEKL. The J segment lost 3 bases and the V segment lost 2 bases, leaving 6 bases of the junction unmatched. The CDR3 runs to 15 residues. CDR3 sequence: CASSQRLAHVYEQYF. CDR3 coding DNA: TGCGCCAGCAGCCAAAGACTAGCGCACGTCTACGAGCAGTACTTC.

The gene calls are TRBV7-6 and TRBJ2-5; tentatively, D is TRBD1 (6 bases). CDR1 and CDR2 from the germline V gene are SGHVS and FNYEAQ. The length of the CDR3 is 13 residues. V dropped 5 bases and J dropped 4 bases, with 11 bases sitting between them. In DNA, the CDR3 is TGTGCCAGCAGCCCAGGACAGAGAGAGACCCAGTACTTC. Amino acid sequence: CASSPGQRETQYF.

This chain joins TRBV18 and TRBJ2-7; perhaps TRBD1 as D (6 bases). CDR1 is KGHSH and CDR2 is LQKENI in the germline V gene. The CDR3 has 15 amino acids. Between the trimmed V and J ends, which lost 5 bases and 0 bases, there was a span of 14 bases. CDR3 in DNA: TGTGCCAGCTCAGAAGGGACAAAGAGCTCCTACGAGCAGTACTTC. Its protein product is CASSEGTKSSYEQYF.

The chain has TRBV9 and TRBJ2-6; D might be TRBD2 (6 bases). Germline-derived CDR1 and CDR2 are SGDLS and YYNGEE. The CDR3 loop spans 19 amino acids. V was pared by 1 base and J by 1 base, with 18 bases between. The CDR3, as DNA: TGTGCCAGCAGCGTAAGGGCGGGGACGATCGGGTCTGGGGCCAACGTCCTGACTTTC. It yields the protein CASSVRAGTIGSGANVLTF. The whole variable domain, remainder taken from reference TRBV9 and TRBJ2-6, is DSGVTQTPKHLITATGQRVTLRCSPRSGDLSVYWYQQSLDQGLQFLIQYYNGEERAKGNILERFSAQQFPDLHSELNLSSLELGDSALYFCASSVRAGTIGSGANVLTFGAGSRLTVL.

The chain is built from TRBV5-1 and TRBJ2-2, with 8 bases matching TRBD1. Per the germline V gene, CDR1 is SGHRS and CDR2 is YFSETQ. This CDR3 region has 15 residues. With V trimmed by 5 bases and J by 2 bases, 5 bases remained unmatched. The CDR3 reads CASRRDRTNTGELFF. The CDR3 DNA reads TGCGCCAGCAGAAGGGACAGGACAAACACCGGGGAGCTGTTTTTT.

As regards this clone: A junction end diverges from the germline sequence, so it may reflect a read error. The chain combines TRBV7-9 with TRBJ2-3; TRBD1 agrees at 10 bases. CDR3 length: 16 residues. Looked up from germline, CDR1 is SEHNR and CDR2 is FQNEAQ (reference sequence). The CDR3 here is CSSSSTGTGVTDTQYF. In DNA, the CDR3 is TGTTCCAGCAGCTCGACTGGGACAGGGGTCACAGATACGCAGTATTTT.